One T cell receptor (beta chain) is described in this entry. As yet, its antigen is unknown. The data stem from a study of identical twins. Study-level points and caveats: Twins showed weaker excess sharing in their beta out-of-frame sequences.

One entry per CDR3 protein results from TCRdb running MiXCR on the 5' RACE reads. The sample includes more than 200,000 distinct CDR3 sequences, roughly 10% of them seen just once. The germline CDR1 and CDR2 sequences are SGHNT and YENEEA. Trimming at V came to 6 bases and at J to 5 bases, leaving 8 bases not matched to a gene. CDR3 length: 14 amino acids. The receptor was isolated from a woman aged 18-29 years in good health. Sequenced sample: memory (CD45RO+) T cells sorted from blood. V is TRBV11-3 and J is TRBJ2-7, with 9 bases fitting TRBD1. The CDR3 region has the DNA TGTGCCAGCAGTCGCCTTGGACAGGGGAACGAGCAGTACTTC. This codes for CASSRLGQGNEQYF.